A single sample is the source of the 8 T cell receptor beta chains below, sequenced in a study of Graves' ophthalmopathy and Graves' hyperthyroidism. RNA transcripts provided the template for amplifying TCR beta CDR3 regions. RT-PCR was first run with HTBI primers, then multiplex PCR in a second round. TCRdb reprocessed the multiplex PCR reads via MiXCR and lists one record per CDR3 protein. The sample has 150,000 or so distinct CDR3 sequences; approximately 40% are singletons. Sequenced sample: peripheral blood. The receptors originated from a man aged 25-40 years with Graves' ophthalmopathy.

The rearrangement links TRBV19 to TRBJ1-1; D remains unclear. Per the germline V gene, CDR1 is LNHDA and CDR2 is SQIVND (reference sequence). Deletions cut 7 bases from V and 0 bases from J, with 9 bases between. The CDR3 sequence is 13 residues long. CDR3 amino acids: CASTPEVNTEAFF. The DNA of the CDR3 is TGTGCCAGTACTCCGGAAGTGAACACTGAAGCTTTCTTT. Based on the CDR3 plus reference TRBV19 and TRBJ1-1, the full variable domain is DGGITQSPKYLFRKEGQNVTLSCEQNLNHDAMYWYRQDPGQGLRLIYYSQIVNDFQKGDIAEGYSVSREKKESFPLTVTSAQKNPTAFYLCASTPEVNTEAFFGQGTRLTVV.

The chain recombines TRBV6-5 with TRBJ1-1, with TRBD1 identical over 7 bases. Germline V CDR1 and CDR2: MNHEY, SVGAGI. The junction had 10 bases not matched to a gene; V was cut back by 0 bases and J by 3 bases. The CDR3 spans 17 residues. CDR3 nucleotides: TGTGCCAGCAGTTACTCCACGACCACAACAGGGGACACTGAAGCTTTCTTT. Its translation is CASSYSTTTTGDTEAFF.

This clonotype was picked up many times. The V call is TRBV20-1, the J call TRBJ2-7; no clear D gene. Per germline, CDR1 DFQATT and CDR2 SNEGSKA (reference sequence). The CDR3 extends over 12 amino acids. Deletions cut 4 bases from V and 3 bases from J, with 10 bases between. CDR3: CSANPLFYEQYF. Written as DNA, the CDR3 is TGCAGTGCTAATCCTCTATTCTACGAGCAGTACTTC.

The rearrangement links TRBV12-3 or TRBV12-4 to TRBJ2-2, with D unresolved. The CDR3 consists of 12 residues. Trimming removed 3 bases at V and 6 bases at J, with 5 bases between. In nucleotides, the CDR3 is TGTGCCAGCAGTTTTGTGGCCGGGGAGCTGTTTTTT. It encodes CASSFVAGELFF.

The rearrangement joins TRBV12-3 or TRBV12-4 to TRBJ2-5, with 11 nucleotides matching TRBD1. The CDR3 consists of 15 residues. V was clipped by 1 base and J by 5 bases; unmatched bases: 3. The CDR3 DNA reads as TGTGCCAGCAGTTTAGGGACAGGGGGCTTTGAGACCCAGTACTTC. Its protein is CASSLGTGGFETQYF.

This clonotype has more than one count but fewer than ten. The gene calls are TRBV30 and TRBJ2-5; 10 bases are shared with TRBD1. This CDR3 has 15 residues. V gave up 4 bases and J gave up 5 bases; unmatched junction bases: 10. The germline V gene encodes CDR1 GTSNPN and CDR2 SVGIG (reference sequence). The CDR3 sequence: CAWIPPGQGTETQYF. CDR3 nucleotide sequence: TGTGCCTGGATTCCCCCGGGACAGGGGACCGAGACCCAGTACTTC. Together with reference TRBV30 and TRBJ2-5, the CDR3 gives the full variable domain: SQTIHQWPATLVQPVGSPLSLECTVEGTSNPNLYWYRQAAGRGLQLLFYSVGIGQISSEVPQNLSASRPQDRQFILSSKKLLLSDSGFYLCAWIPPGQGTETQYFGPGTRLLVL.

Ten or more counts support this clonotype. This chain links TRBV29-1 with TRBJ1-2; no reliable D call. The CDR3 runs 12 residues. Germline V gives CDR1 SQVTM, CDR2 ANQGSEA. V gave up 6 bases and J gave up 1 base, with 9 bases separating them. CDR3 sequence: CSVAGNNYGYTF. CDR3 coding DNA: TGCAGCGTAGCCGGGAATAACTATGGCTACACCTTC.

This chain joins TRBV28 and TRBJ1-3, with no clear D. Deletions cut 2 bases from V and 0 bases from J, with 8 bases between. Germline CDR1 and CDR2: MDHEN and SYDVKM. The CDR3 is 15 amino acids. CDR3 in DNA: TGTGCCAGCAGTTTAGGGCGGAGCTCTGGAAACACCATATATTTT. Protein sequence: CASSLGRSSGNTIYF. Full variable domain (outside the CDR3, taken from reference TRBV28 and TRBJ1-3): DVKVTQSSRYLVKRTGEKVFLECVQDMDHENMFWYRQDPGLGLRLIYFSYDVKMKEKGDIPEGYSVSREKKERFSLILESASTNQTSMYLCASSLGRSSGNTIYFGEGSWLTVV.